This T cell receptor (beta chain) was retrieved from a study of blood T cells in healthy people across ages. This clonotype was seen only a few times. Its antigen is not identified. Using a J-beta primer mix together with a sample-barcoded 5' primer, a second PCR was run for roughly 6 to 12 cycles. All samples gave at least 2.5 million CDR3-containing paired-end reads. One entry per CDR3 protein results from TCRdb running MiXCR on the 5' RACE reads. The sample includes 920,000 or so distinct CDR3 sequences, 45% of them seen just once. The extraction recovered at least 6 micrograms of total RNA per sample. Overall study findings and caveats: Long-lived and aged donors differed, with more naive CD4+ cells and higher diversity in the long-lived. Bulk PBMC profiling left naive and antigen-experienced comparisons inconclusive.

The specimen was blood. This sequence originates from a woman aged 55-70 years in good health.

CDR3 in amino acids: CASSSYSSGNTIYF. CDR3 coding DNA: TGTGCCAGCAGTTCATATAGCTCTGGAAACACCATATATTTT. The chain uses TRBV6-6 and TRBJ1-3, with unresolved D. Trimming left V 4 bases short and J 0 bases short, with 7 bases between. This CDR3 contains 14 residues. CDR1 is MNHNY, CDR2 SVGAGI, per germline (reference sequence).